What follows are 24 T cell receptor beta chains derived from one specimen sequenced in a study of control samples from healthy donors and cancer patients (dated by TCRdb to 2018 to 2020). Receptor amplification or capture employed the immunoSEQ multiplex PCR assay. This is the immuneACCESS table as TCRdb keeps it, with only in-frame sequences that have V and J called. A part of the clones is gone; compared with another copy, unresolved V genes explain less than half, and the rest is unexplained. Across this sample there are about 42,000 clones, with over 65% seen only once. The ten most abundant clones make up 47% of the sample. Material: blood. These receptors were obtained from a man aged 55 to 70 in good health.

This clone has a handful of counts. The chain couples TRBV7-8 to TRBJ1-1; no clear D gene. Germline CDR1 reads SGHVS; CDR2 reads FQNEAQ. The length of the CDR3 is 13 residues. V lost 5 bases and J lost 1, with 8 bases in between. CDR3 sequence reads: CASSTQRNTEAFF. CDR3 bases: TGTGCCAGCAGCACTCAAAGGAACACTGAAGCTTTCTTT.

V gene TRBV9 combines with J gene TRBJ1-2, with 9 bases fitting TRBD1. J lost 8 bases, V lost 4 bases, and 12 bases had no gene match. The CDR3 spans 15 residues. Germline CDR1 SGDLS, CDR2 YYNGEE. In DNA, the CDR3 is TGTGCCAGCAGCAGTACCGGGACAGGGATTGCGGGCTACACCTTC. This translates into CASSSTGTGIAGYTF.

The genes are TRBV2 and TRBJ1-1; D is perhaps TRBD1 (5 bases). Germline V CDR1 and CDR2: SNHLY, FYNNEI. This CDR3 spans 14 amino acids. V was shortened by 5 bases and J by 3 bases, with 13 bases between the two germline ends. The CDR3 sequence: CASSLSQGYTEAFF. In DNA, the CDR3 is TGTGCCAGCAGTTTAAGTCAGGGTTACACTGAAGCTTTCTTT.

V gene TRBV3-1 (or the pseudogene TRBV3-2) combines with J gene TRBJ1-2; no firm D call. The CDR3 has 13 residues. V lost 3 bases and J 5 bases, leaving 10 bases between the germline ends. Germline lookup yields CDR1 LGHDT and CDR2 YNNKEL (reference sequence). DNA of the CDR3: TGTGCCAGCAGCCAGAACTCGGGGTATGGCTACACCTTC. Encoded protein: CASSQNSGYGYTF.

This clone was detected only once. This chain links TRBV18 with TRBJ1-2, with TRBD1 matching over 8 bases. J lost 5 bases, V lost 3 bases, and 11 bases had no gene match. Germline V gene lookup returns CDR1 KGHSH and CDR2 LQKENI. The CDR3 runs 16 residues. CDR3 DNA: TGTGCCAGCTCACCGGATACACGGCGACAGGGGTATGGCTACACCTTC. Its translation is CASSPDTRRQGYGYTF.

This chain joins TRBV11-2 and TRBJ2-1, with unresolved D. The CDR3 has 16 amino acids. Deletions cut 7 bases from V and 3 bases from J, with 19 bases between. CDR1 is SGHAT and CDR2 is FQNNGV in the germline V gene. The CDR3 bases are TGTGCCAGCAACAACCGCTCAAGCGTTGGCTACAATGAGCAGTTCTTC. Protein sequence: CASNNRSSVGYNEQFF.

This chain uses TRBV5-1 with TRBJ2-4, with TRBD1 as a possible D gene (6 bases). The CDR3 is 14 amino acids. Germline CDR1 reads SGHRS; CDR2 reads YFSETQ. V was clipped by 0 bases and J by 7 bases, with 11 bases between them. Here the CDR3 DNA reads TGCGCCAGCAGCTTGGACGCCAGGGGTAACATTCAGTACTTC. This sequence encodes CASSLDARGNIQYF.

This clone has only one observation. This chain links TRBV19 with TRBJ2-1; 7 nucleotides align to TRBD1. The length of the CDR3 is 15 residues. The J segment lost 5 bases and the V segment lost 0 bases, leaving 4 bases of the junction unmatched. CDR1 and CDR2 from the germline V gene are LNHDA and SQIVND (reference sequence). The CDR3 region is CASSIDRDSHNEQFF. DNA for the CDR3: TGTGCCAGTAGTATAGATCGGGACAGCCACAATGAGCAGTTCTTC.

The CDR3 sequence is CASSDGDRVNQPQHF. CDR3 bases: TGCGCCAGCAGTGACGGGGACAGGGTCAATCAGCCCCAGCATTTT. V is TRBV10-1 and J is TRBJ1-5; 9 nucleotides line up with TRBD1. The length of the CDR3 is 15 residues. Germline assignment: CDR1 WNHNN and CDR2 SYGVQD (reference sequence). V shed 3 bases, J shed 3 bases, and the junction held 3 bases outside the gene matches.

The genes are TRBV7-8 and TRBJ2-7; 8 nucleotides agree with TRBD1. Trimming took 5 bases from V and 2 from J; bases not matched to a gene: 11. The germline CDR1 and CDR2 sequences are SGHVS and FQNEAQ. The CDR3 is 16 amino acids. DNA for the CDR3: TGTGCCAGCAGCCAGGGACAGGAGCAGCGGGCCTACGAGCAGTACTTC. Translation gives CASSQGQEQRAYEQYF.

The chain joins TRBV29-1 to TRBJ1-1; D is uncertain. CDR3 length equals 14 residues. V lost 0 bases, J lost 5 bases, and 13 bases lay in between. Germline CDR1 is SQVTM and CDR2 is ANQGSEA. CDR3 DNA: TGCAGCGTTGAAGAGTGGTCAATTCGGACTGAAGCTTTCTTT. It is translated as CSVEEWSIRTEAFF.

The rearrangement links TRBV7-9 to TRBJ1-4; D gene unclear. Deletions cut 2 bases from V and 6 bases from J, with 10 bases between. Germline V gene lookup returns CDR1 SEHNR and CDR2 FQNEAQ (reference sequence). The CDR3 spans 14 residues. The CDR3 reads CASSLPPGDEKLFF. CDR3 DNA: TGTGCCAGCAGCTTACCACCGGGAGATGAAAAACTGTTTTTT.

CDR3 coding DNA: TGTGCCAGCAGCTTTACAGGGAAGGAGACCCAGTACTTC. This encodes CASSFTGKETQYF. This chain joins TRBV9 and TRBJ2-5; perhaps TRBD1 as D (6 bases). Germline V lookup: CDR1 SGDLS, CDR2 YYNGEE. CDR3 length: 13 residues. V dropped 4 bases and J dropped 5 bases, with 12 bases sitting between them.

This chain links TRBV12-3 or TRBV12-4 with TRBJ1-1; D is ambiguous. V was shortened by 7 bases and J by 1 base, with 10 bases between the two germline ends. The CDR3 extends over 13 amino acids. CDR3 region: CASTWRANTEAFF. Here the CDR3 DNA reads TGTGCCAGCACCTGGAGAGCGAACACTGAAGCTTTCTTT.

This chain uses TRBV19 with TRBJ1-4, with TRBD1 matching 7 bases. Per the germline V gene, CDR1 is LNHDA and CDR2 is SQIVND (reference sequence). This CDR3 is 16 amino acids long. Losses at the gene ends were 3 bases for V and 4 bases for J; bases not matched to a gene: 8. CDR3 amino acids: CASSMHRDSYNEKLFF. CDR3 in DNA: TGTGCCAGTAGTATGCACCGGGACAGCTATAATGAAAAACTGTTTTTT.

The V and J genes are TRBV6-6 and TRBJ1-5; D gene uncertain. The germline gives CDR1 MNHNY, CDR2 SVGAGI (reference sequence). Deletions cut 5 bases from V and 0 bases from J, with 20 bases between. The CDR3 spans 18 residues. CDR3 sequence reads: CASSHSRGLEDSNQPQHF. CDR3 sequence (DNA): TGTGCCAGCAGTCATTCCCGAGGACTGGAAGATAGCAATCAGCCCCAGCATTTT.

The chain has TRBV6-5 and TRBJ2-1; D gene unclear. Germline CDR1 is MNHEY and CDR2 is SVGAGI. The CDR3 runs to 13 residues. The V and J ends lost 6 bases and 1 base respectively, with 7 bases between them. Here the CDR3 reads CASSPQSYNEQFF. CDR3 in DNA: TGTGCCAGCAGCCCCCAGTCCTACAATGAGCAGTTCTTC.

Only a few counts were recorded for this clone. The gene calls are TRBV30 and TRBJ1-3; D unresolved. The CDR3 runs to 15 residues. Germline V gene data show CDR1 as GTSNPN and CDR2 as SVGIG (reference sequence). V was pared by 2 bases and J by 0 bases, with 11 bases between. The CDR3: CAWSNQARSGNTIYF. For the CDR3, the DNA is TGTGCCTGGAGTAACCAAGCGCGCTCTGGAAACACCATATATTTT.

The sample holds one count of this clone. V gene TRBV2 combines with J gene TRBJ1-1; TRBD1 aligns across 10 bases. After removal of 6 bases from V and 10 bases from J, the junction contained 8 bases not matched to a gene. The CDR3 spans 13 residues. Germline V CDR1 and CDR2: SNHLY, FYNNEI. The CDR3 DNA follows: TGTGCCAGCAGAGGGGACAGGGGACGAGGAGCTTTCTTT. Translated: CASRGDRGRGAFF.

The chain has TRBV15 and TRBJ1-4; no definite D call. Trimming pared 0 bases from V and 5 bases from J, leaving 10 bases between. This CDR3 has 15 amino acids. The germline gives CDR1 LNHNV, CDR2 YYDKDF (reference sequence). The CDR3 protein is CATSRDIGGNEKLFF. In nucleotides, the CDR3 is TGTGCCACCAGCAGAGATATAGGAGGGAATGAAAAACTGTTTTTT.

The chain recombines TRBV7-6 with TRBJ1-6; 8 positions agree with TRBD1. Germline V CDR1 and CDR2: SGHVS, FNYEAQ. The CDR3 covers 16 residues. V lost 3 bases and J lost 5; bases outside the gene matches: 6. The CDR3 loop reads CASSLDRAGNNSPLHF. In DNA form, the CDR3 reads TGTGCCAGCAGCTTGGACAGGGCGGGGAATAATTCACCCCTCCACTTT.

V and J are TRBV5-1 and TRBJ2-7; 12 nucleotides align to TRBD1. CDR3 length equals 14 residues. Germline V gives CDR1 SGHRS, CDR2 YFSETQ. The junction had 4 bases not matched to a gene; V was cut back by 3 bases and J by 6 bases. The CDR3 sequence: CASSWGQGASEQYF. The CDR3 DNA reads TGCGCCAGCAGCTGGGGACAGGGGGCTTCCGAGCAGTACTTC. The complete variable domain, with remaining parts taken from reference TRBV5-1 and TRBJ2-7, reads KAGVTQTPRYLIKTRGQQVTLSCSPISGHRSVSWYQQTPGQGLQFLFEYFSETQRNKGNFPGRFSGRQFSNSRSEMNVSTLELGDSALYLCASSWGQGASEQYFGPGTRLTVT.

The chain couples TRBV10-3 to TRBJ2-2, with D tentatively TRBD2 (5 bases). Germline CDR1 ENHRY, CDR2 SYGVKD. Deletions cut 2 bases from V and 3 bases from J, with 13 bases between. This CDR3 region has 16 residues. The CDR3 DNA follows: TGTGCCATCAGTGAGCGGGGTGGGGAAGACACCGGGGAGCTGTTTTTT. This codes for CAISERGGEDTGELFF.

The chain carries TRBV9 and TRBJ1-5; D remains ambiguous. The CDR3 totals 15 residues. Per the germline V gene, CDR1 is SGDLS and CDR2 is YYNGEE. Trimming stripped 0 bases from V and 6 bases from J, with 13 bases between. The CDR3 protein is CASSVDPLSSQPQHF. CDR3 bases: TGTGCCAGCAGCGTAGATCCCCTAAGTAGTCAGCCCCAGCATTTT.